These T cell receptor beta chains were read from a single sample in a study of T cells after yellow fever vaccination. A single record per CDR3 protein comes from TCRdb applying MiXCR to the 5' RACE reads. The table shows a few hundred thousand distinct CDR3 sequences, with approximately 3.8% occurring only once. The starting material was PBMCs, obtained on the day of the yellow fever booster vaccination. The receptors originated from a man aged 18-30 years who received the YFV17D yellow fever vaccine. The CDR3 runs from the conserved cysteine through the conserved F or W. The D gene is left open where the match is weak. Rows may omit the clone size; those that give it use once, few, many or a size class.

J	V	D	size	DNA	CDR3
TRBJ2-3	TRBV5-1	NA	few	TGCGCCAGCAGCTTGAATACTCGCCTCTTGATTACAGATACGCAGTATTTT	CASSLNTRLLITDTQYF
TRBJ2-7	TRBV4-3	NA	few	TGCGCCAGCAGCCAAGACCGACTAGTCCCCGAGCAGTACTTC	CASSQDRLVPEQYF
TRBJ2-3	TRBV29-1	NA	NA	TGCAGCGTTGAACAGGGTGTTCGGGATACGCAGTATTTT	CSVEQGVRDTQYF
TRBJ2-7	TRBV20-1	TRBD2	NA	TGCAGTGCTAGGGGCGGGGGATGGGCATACGAGCAGTACTTC	CSARGGGWAYEQYF
TRBJ2-2	TRBV5-1	NA	few	TGCGCCAGCAGCTCAACTGACATGAGGAACACCGGGGAGCTGTTTTTT	CASSSTDMRNTGELFF
TRBJ2-1	TRBV5-4	TRBD1	many	TGTGCCAGCAGCTTGGGGACAGGTCTTTACAATGAGCAGTTCTTC	CASSLGTGLYNEQFF
TRBJ2-6	TRBV4-3	NA	NA	TGCGCCAGCAGCCCCCGCGGAACTGGGGCCAACGTCCTGACTTTC	CASSPRGTGANVLTF
TRBJ2-3	TRBV14	TRBD1	many	TGTGCCAGCAGCCAAGAGACAGGGGGCTCGCAGTGGACCACATTCGATACGCAGTATTTT	CASSQETGGSQWTTFDTQYF
TRBJ1-5	TRBV12-3/TRBV12-4	TRBD1	NA	TGTGCCAGCAGTTTGGCCGGACAGGATCAGCCCCAGCATTTT	CASSLAGQDQPQHF
TRBJ2-3	TRBV5-5	NA	few	TGTGCCAGCAGCCTACCTCTCCCCAACAGGGCAGATACGCAGTATTTT	CASSLPLPNRADTQYF
TRBJ2-7	TRBV29-1	NA	many	TGCAGCGTTGGCGACGACAGCCCCTACGAGCAGTACTTC	CSVGDDSPYEQYF
TRBJ2-3	TRBV20-1	TRBD2	few	TGCAGTGCTAGAGGGCAGCGGGGGGCAACCACAGATACGCAGTATTTT	CSARGQRGATTDTQYF
TRBJ2-6	TRBV7-9	TRBD1	many	TGTGCCAGCAGAGGACAGGATGACTTTTCGTCTGGGGCCAACGTCCTGACTTTC	CASRGQDDFSSGANVLTF
TRBJ2-3	TRBV6-5	TRBD1	many	TGTGCCAGCAGTCCCCCCACGGGACAGGGTACGGATACGCAGTATTTT	CASSPPTGQGTDTQYF
TRBJ2-3	TRBV4-1	TRBD2	many	TGCGCCAGCAGCCAATCGCAACTAGCGGGAATCACAGATACGCAGTATTTT	CASSQSQLAGITDTQYF
TRBJ2-4	TRBV7-2	NA	NA	TGTGCCAGCAGCTTCCGGGACAAAAAAAACATTCAGTACTTC	CASSFRDKKNIQYF
TRBJ2-1	TRBV4-1	NA	many	TGCGCCAGCAGCCACCCGAGGGGGGTAGCCCCCTTCTACAATGAGCAGTTCTTC	CASSHPRGVAPFYNEQFF
TRBJ2-1	TRBV6-5	TRBD1	many	TGTGCCAGCAGTAAAAGGACAGGTTTATCTTTTGTCGGATCGGACAATGAGCAGTTCTTC	CASSKRTGLSFVGSDNEQFF
TRBJ2-1	TRBV4-1	NA	NA	TGCGCCAGCAGCCAAGATCCGACAGATGAGCAGTTCTTC	CASSQDPTDEQFF
TRBJ1-2	TRBV4-3	TRBD1	NA	TGCGCCAGCAGCCAAATGGGGACAGGGTATATTGGACCCTATGGCTACACCTTC	CASSQMGTGYIGPYGYTF
TRBJ2-4	TRBV6-2/TRBV6-3	NA	few	TGTGCCACCGCGCCCCGACAGGACCTTACCAAAAACATTCAGTACTTC	CATAPRQDLTKNIQYF
TRBJ2-3	TRBV12-3/TRBV12-4	TRBD1	many	TGTGCCAGCACCAAGGGACAGGGGGATACGCAGTATTTT	CASTKGQGDTQYF
TRBJ2-3	TRBV18	NA	many	TGTGCCAGCTCACCATCAGGGGACGCACCAGATACGCAGTATTTT	CASSPSGDAPDTQYF
TRBJ2-3	TRBV4-1	NA	many	TGCGCCAGCAGCCTCATCGGGGCTAGCGTGGATACGCAGTATTTT	CASSLIGASVDTQYF
TRBJ2-1	TRBV6-2/TRBV6-3	NA	few	TGTGCCAGCAGAGAGACAGGCAATGAGCAGTTCTTC	CASRETGNEQFF
TRBJ1-4	TRBV4-2	NA	NA	TGTGCCAGCAGCCAAGTGGGGGGAAACGAAAAACTGTTTTTT	CASSQVGGNEKLFF
TRBJ1-2	TRBV4-1	NA	few	TGCGCCAGCAGCCCAGAGGTGATGAGTAGCTATGGCTACACCTTC	CASSPEVMSSYGYTF
TRBJ1-1	TRBV5-8	TRBD1	many	TGTGCCAGCAGCTCAGGGGGTGGGGACACTGAAGCTTTCTTT	CASSSGGGDTEAFF
TRBJ2-7	TRBV7-8	TRBD2	NA	TGTGCCAGCAGCTCCAGCGGGGGCAGCTCCTACGAGCAGTACTTC	CASSSSGGSSYEQYF
TRBJ2-3	TRBV5-4	TRBD2	many	TGTGCCAGCACCGACGGCGGGAGGCTAGCGGGGGTGGATACGCAGTATTTT	CASTDGGRLAGVDTQYF
TRBJ1-2	TRBV20-1	NA	many	TGCAGTGCTAGAGTGGGGTGGACTAACTATGGCTACACCTTC	CSARVGWTNYGYTF
TRBJ1-1	TRBV2	NA	many	TGTGCCAGCAGTGTGGTAGAGAACACTGAAGCTTTCTTT	CASSVVENTEAFF
TRBJ2-1	TRBV28	TRBD1	few	TGTGCCAGCAGTAAACGGGACAGGGCGTCCAATGAGCAGTTCTTC	CASSKRDRASNEQFF
TRBJ2-1	TRBV5-6	TRBD1	NA	TGTGCCAGCAGCTTGCGAGGGACAGGTAGTAGCTCCTACAATGAGCAGTTCTTC	CASSLRGTGSSSYNEQFF
TRBJ2-7	TRBV11-2	TRBD1	few	TGTGCCAGCAGCAAACCGGGACAGGGTCGTCTTGAGCAGTACTTC	CASSKPGQGRLEQYF
TRBJ2-1	TRBV5-1	NA	many	TGCGCCAGCAGCCAAGATTTGGAATACAATGAGCAGTTCTTC	CASSQDLEYNEQFF
TRBJ1-1	TRBV20-1	TRBD1	few	TGCAGTGCTAGAGATCAGGGGGGGTCAACTGAAGCTTTCTTT	CSARDQGGSTEAFF
TRBJ2-5	TRBV20-1	NA	many	TGCAGTGCTAGATTCCTGGGGGCCTTGGAGACCCAGTACTTC	CSARFLGALETQYF
TRBJ1-6	TRBV7-2	NA	many	TGTGCCAGCAGGGACTCCTATAATTCACCCCTCCACTTT	CASRDSYNSPLHF
TRBJ2-7	TRBV5-1	NA	many	TGCGCCAGCAGCCTTACCGGGACAAATTACGAGCAGTACTTC	CASSLTGTNYEQYF
TRBJ1-5	TRBV18	TRBD1	many	TGTGCCAGCTCATCCGTAAGCAGGGGGGATCAGCCCCAGCATTTT	CASSSVSRGDQPQHF
TRBJ2-5	TRBV24-1	NA	many	TGTGCCACCAGTGACGCCAGCGTAGAGACCCAGTACTTC	CATSDASVETQYF
TRBJ2-2	TRBV9	NA	few	TGTGCCAGCAGCTTCAACGCGGTCGGCAGGGCCGGGGAGCTGTTTTTT	CASSFNAVGRAGELFF
TRBJ1-2	TRBV4-3	NA	many	TGCGCCAGCAGCCAAGATCTGGGGGGCGTTCTCTCTGGCTACACCTTC	CASSQDLGGVLSGYTF
TRBJ2-4	TRBV5-1	NA	many	TGCGCCAGCAGCCCGGTGGGCCGGGACGGCGACATTCAGTACTTC	CASSPVGRDGDIQYF
TRBJ2-6	TRBV7-8	NA	many	TGTGCCAGCAGCCAGGATACTGGGGCCAACGTCCTGACTTTC	CASSQDTGANVLTF
TRBJ2-5	TRBV2	NA	NA	TGTGCCAGCAGCTGGGGGGCTCAGGAGACCCAGTACTTC	CASSWGAQETQYF
TRBJ1-4	TRBV18	NA	NA	TGTGCCAGCTCGGGTCCGGGGCGTGAAAAACTGTTTTTT	CASSGPGREKLFF
TRBJ1-2	TRBV2	NA	NA	TGTGCCAGCAGTGAAGCCCCAGCTAACTATGGCTACACCTTC	CASSEAPANYGYTF
TRBJ1-5	TRBV10-2	NA	NA	TGCGCCAGCACCCGGGGCCCGAATCAGCCCCAGCATTTT	CASTRGPNQPQHF
TRBJ2-1	TRBV11-2	NA	many	TGTGCCAGCAGCTCTAGCTTCAATGAGCAGTTCTTC	CASSSSFNEQFF
TRBJ2-1	TRBV12-3/TRBV12-4	NA	many	TGTGCCAGCAGTTCCCTCAGGGATGAGCAGTTCTTC	CASSSLRDEQFF